One and the same sample provided the 17 T cell receptor beta chains below, sequenced in a study of beta chain features in type 1 diabetes. The investigators reverse transcribed all of the isolated RNA, so they sequenced expressed TCRB transcripts. Profiled with immunoSEQ multiplex PCR; TCRdb holds only in-frame clones, not every one. The sample lists roughly 140,000 clones, around 10% occurring once. Sequenced material: central memory CD4+ T cells from blood. These receptors all come from a man younger than 35 in good health.

CDR3 region: CASGQGLIEQYF. CDR3 in DNA: TGTGCCAGCGGACAGGGTTTAATCGAGCAGTACTTC. The rearrangement uses TRBV6-5 and TRBJ2-7, with 8 bases aligning to TRBD1. Per the germline V gene, CDR1 is MNHEY and CDR2 is SVGAGI. The CDR3 contains 12 residues. With 8 bases clipped from V and 6 bases from J, the junction kept 6 bases outside the gene matches.

J is TRBJ2-3 and V is TRBV2; TRBD2 matches 10 bases. Looked up from germline, CDR1 is SNHLY and CDR2 is FYNNEI. Trimming took 8 bases from V and 4 from J; bases not matched to a gene: 3. This CDR3 contains 13 residues. The CDR3 loop is CASRGLAPDTQYF. DNA for the CDR3: TGTGCCAGCCGGGGACTAGCGCCAGATACGCAGTATTTT.

In this sample, this clone turned up a few times. This chain connects TRBV7-2 to TRBJ2-5, with 8 bases lining up with TRBD2. CDR3 length: 15 amino acids. In germline, CDR1 is SGHTA, CDR2 FQGNSA. Losses at the gene ends were 1 base for V and 8 bases for J; bases not matched to a gene: 9. CDR3: CASSLVRTSGATQYF. CDR3 sequence (DNA): TGTGCCAGCAGCTTAGTCCGTACTAGCGGTGCTACCCAGTACTTC.

This clone has only a few counts. This chain uses TRBV28 with TRBJ2-7; 9 nucleotides line up with TRBD2. The trim removed 8 bases at V and 6 bases at J, leaving 14 bases unmatched. Germline V gives CDR1 MDHEN, CDR2 SYDVKM. The CDR3 extends over 15 amino acids. The CDR3 nucleotides read TGTGCCAGCCGCCCCGGTAGCGGGGGCAAAGCCGAGCAGTACTTC. Protein product: CASRPGSGGKAEQYF.

V is TRBV29-1 and J is TRBJ1-3, with TRBD1 identical over 7 bases. V gave up 4 bases and J gave up 8 bases; unmatched junction bases: 11. This CDR3 is 14 amino acids long. Germline assignment: CDR1 SQVTM and CDR2 ANQGSEA. The CDR3 nucleotides read TGCAGCGTTGGAAAAGGGGACAGTAGGGACACCATATATTTT. It yields the protein CSVGKGDSRDTIYF.

The chain is built from TRBV18 and TRBJ2-2; D is possibly TRBD1 (6 bases). V dropped 3 bases and J dropped 1 base, with 6 bases sitting between them. From germline, CDR1 is KGHSH and CDR2 LQKENI. The CDR3 spans 14 residues. This chain's CDR3 is CASSPDRNTGELFF. CDR3 DNA sequence: TGTGCCAGCTCACCGGACAGGAACACCGGGGAGCTGTTTTTT.

This clone was counted only a few times. This chain joins TRBV29-1 and TRBJ2-2, with D possibly TRBD2 on 6 matching bases. The germline CDR1 and CDR2 sequences are SQVTM and ANQGSEA. The length of the CDR3 is 15 residues. V was shortened by 4 bases and J by 0 bases, with 12 bases between the two germline ends. As DNA, the CDR3 is TGCAGCGTTGCGGTCGGGAGCGCGAACACCGGGGAGCTGTTTTTT. Encoded protein: CSVAVGSANTGELFF.

Only a few counts were recorded for this clone. This chain links TRBV9 with TRBJ2-3; 9 bases match TRBD2. Germline V CDR1 and CDR2: SGDLS, YYNGEE. The length of the CDR3 is 15 residues. V shed 1 base and J 4 bases; nucleotides not matched to a gene: 4. In DNA form, the CDR3 reads TGTGCCAGCAGCGTACTACCTAGCGGGGCAGATACGCAGTATTTT. Amino acid sequence: CASSVLPSGADTQYF.

This sequence joins TRBV19 and TRBJ2-5; maybe TRBD2 (6 bases). CDR3 length equals 14 residues. Germline-derived CDR1 and CDR2 are LNHDA and SQIVND (reference sequence). Deletions cut 5 bases from V and 2 bases from J, with 12 bases between. The CDR3 nucleotides are TGTGCCAGTAGTTTCGACGGGAGTCAAGAGACCCAGTACTTC. It translates to CASSFDGSQETQYF. Combining the CDR3 with reference TRBV19 and TRBJ2-5 gives the whole variable domain DGGITQSPKYLFRKEGQNVTLSCEQNLNHDAMYWYRQDPGQGLRLIYYSQIVNDFQKGDIAEGYSVSREKKESFPLTVTSAQKNPTAFYLCASSFDGSQETQYFGPGTRLLVL.

This clone was counted a few times. The chain carries TRBV30 and TRBJ2-1; D is perhaps TRBD2 (5 bases). This CDR3 is 14 amino acids long. Germline V gene data show CDR1 as GTSNPN and CDR2 as SVGIG (reference sequence). V was clipped by 3 bases and J by 0 bases, with 9 bases between them. The CDR3 DNA reads as TGTGCCTGGAGCCCGGACTCCTCCTACAATGAGCAGTTCTTC. Protein sequence: CAWSPDSSYNEQFF.

The genes are TRBV7-9 and TRBJ2-3; TRBD2 might be the D (6 bases). The V gene lost 6 bases and the J gene lost 5 bases, with 9 bases spanning the gap. Germline V CDR1 and CDR2: SEHNR, FQNEAQ (reference sequence). The CDR3 spans 12 residues. This chain's CDR3 is CASRDGGDTQYF. The CDR3 nucleotides read TGTGCCAGCAGGGACGGGGGAGATACGCAGTATTTT.

This sequence joins TRBV7-9 and TRBJ1-6, with a weak D call TRBD1 (5 bases). Germline values: CDR1 SEHNR, CDR2 FQNEAQ (reference sequence). The V end lost 1 base, the J end lost 14 bases, and 15 bases lay between the germline ends. The CDR3 has 14 amino acids. CDR3 protein: CASSLGGELAALHF. The DNA for the CDR3 is TGTGCCAGCAGCTTAGGAGGGGAGCTTGCGGCCCTCCACTTT.

The genes are TRBV7-2 and TRBJ2-2, with D uncertain. Germline loops: CDR1 SGHTA, CDR2 FQGNSA. The CDR3 consists of 14 residues. The ends were cut back, 1 base at V and 4 bases at J, with 7 bases in the middle. The CDR3 sequence is CASSLGISTGELFF. CDR3 bases: TGTGCCAGCAGCTTAGGGATCTCCACCGGGGAGCTGTTTTTT.

The rearrangement links TRBV9 to TRBJ2-2; TRBD2 is a possible D gene (6 bases). Germline V gives CDR1 SGDLS, CDR2 YYNGEE. V shed 1 base and J shed 1 base, with 11 bases lying between them. The CDR3 is 16 residues long. The CDR3 loop is CASSVFSGKNTGELFF. DNA of the CDR3: TGTGCCAGCAGCGTATTTAGCGGCAAGAACACCGGGGAGCTGTTTTTT.

This clone came up many times. This chain uses TRBV9 with TRBJ1-1; the D is unclear. The length of the CDR3 is 16 residues. Germline V lookup: CDR1 SGDLS, CDR2 YYNGEE. Trimming pared 1 base from V and 1 base from J, leaving 14 bases between. This CDR3 reads CASSVPPETRNTEAFF. In DNA, the CDR3 is TGTGCCAGCAGCGTACCTCCAGAGACACGGAACACTGAAGCTTTCTTT.

In regard to this clone: This likely reflects a read error, since a far larger clone is one base away. CDR3 bases: TGCGCCAGCAGCCAAGATTCTGCAGAGGGCATCAATGAGCAGTTCTTC. Amino acids: CASSQDSAEGINEQFF. The chain combines TRBV4-3 with TRBJ2-1; D may be TRBD2 (5 bases). This CDR3 has 16 amino acids. The V end lost 0 bases, the J end lost 6 bases, and 15 bases lay between the germline ends. Germline CDR1 LGHNA, CDR2 YSLEER.

This clone has a handful of counts. J is TRBJ1-2 and V is TRBV30, with 7 positions matching TRBD1. Germline values: CDR1 GTSNPN, CDR2 SVGIG (reference sequence). Trimming cost V 4 bases and J 0 bases; bases outside gene matches: 8. The CDR3 is 15 residues long. In DNA form, the CDR3 reads TGTGCCTGGAAGAAATCGGACAGGACTAACTATGGCTACACCTTC. Protein product: CAWKKSDRTNYGYTF.